Below are 19 T cell receptor beta chains sequenced from a single sample in a study of T cell responses to AZD1222 COVID-19 vaccine. Only in-frame clones appear in the TCRdb table, and some are missing; sequencing was by immunoSEQ multiplex PCR. The table lists 150,000 or so clones. Sequencing was performed on peripheral blood. The source of these receptors is an adult in good health.

The chain couples TRBV6-1 to TRBJ1-2; D is undetermined. CDR1 MNHNS and CDR2 SASEGT come from the germline V gene. The ends were cut back, 4 bases at V and 1 base at J, with 16 bases in the middle. This CDR3 spans 16 amino acids. CDR3 protein: CASSGGPGRYNYGYTF. DNA of the CDR3: TGTGCCAGCAGTGGAGGCCCGGGCCGCTATAACTATGGCTACACCTTC.

This chain connects TRBV30 to TRBJ2-3, with 7 bases that match TRBD1. The germline V gene has CDR1 GTSNPN and CDR2 SVGIG (reference sequence). V lost 1 base, J lost 0 bases, and 4 bases stayed unmatched. The CDR3 totals 15 residues. The CDR3 coding sequence is TGTGCCTGGAGTGGACAGGGATATAGCACAGATACGCAGTATTTT. Protein product: CAWSGQGYSTDTQYF.

The chain links TRBV2 to TRBJ2-1; 12 nucleotides agree with TRBD2. Germline CDR1 and CDR2: SNHLY and FYNNEI. V shed 6 bases, J shed 3 bases, and the junction held 6 bases outside the gene matches. CDR3 length: 16 residues. This chain's CDR3 is CASRETSGGRYNEQFF. The CDR3 nucleotides are TGTGCCAGCAGGGAGACTAGCGGGGGCCGCTACAATGAGCAGTTCTTC.

The chain employs TRBV11-1 and TRBJ2-5, with 8 bases aligning to TRBD2. Germline loops: CDR1 SGHAT, CDR2 FQDESV (reference sequence). J gave up 5 bases and V 1 base, and 0 bases lay outside the gene matches. The CDR3 consists of 13 residues. For the CDR3, the DNA is TGTGCCAGCAGCTTAGTAGCGGGGGAGACCCAGTACTTC. This gives the protein CASSLVAGETQYF.

The chain combines TRBV7-3 with TRBJ2-3, with 11 nucleotides matching TRBD2. This CDR3 comprises 20 residues. Germline values: CDR1 SGHTA, CDR2 FQGTGA. After removal of 3 bases from V and 1 base from J, the junction contained 15 bases not matched to a gene. CDR3 coding DNA: TGTGCCAGCAGCTTCGCGCCCGGTTTTAGCGGGGGGGCTCGCACAGATACGCAGTATTTT. It encodes CASSFAPGFSGGARTDTQYF.

V gene TRBV2 combines with J gene TRBJ1-5; perhaps TRBD1 as D (5 bases). V was shortened by 4 bases and J by 1 base, with 5 bases between the two germline ends. The germline gives CDR1 SNHLY, CDR2 FYNNEI. The CDR3 length is 13 residues. In DNA, the CDR3 is TGTGCCAGCAGTGGGGGGAGCAATCAGCCCCAGCATTTT. It is translated as CASSGGSNQPQHF.

This chain joins TRBV5-1 and TRBJ2-1, with 11 positions matching TRBD1. The CDR3 extends over 18 amino acids. Germline loops: CDR1 SGHRS, CDR2 YFSETQ. The V segment lost 2 bases and the J segment 6 bases; nucleotides outside the gene matches: 13. CDR3: CASSFNRDRGMFFNEQFF. In DNA form, the CDR3 reads TGCGCCAGCAGCTTTAACCGGGACAGGGGGATGTTCTTCAATGAGCAGTTCTTC.

CDR3 in DNA: TGCGCCAGCAGCTTGGGGAGACAGGGCATGGGAGAGACCCAGTACTTC. Its translation: CASSLGRQGMGETQYF. J is TRBJ2-5 and V is TRBV5-1; TRBD1 matches 7 bases. The CDR3 has 16 amino acids. The junction had 9 bases not matched to a gene; V was cut back by 0 bases and J by 4 bases. Germline V gene data show CDR1 as SGHRS and CDR2 as YFSETQ.

This CDR3 reads CASSPWTGSNTEAFF. The CDR3 coding sequence is TGCGCCAGCAGCCCCTGGACAGGATCGAACACTGAAGCTTTCTTT. J is TRBJ1-1 and V is TRBV5-1, with 7 bases aligning to TRBD1. The J segment lost 1 base and the V segment lost 4 bases, leaving 7 bases of the junction unmatched. The germline gives CDR1 SGHRS, CDR2 YFSETQ. The CDR3 is 15 residues long.

The genes are TRBV5-1 and TRBJ1-1; D gene uncertain. V lost 4 bases to trimming and J lost 3 bases, with 13 bases between them. CDR3 length: 14 residues. CDR1 SGHRS and CDR2 YFSETQ come from the germline V gene. The CDR3 DNA is TGCGCCAGCAGCGCCATCACACGGGACACTGAAGCTTTCTTT. Protein: CASSAITRDTEAFF.

The chain employs TRBV28 and TRBJ1-2; TRBD1 is a possible D gene (5 bases). Trimming left V 3 bases short and J 8 bases short, with 13 bases between. This CDR3 is 13 amino acids long. The germline V gene encodes CDR1 MDHEN and CDR2 SYDVKM. The CDR3, as DNA: TGTGCCAGCAGTTTGGGGCCAGCCAGCGGCTACACCTTC. Amino acid sequence: CASSLGPASGYTF.

The rearrangement uses TRBV4-3 and TRBJ1-2; 9 nucleotides match TRBD1. There are 11 residues in the CDR3. From germline, CDR1 is LGHNA and CDR2 YSLEER. The DNA for the CDR3 is TGCGCAACCGGACAGGGGTTTGGCTACACCTTC. Translation gives CATGQGFGYTF.

The chain links TRBV5-1 to TRBJ1-4, with TRBD1 matching over 7 bases. CDR1 is SGHRS, CDR2 YFSETQ, per germline. This CDR3 is 15 amino acids long. The junction had 5 bases not matched to a gene; V was cut back by 4 bases and J by 2 bases. As DNA, the CDR3 is TGCGCCAGCAGCCCTAGACAGGGTACTAATGAAAAACTGTTTTTT. Translated: CASSPRQGTNEKLFF.

About this clone: Other DNA sequences from this sample encode an identical CDR3 as well. This chain links TRBV9 with TRBJ1-2; D perhaps matches TRBD1 (5 bases). Germline CDR1 and CDR2: SGDLS and YYNGEE. The CDR3 consists of 13 residues. V was cut by 0 bases and J by 7 bases, with 10 bases left in between. The DNA of the CDR3 is TGTGCCAGCAGCGTAGGTCAGGGCGGTGGCTACACCTTC. It encodes CASSVGQGGGYTF.

The chain uses TRBV5-6 and TRBJ2-2; no reliable D call. Between the trimmed V and J ends, which lost 2 bases and 6 bases, there was a span of 8 bases. CDR3 length: 13 residues. Germline CDR1 SGHDT, CDR2 YYEEEE. The CDR3 loop reads CASSFRRAGELFF. The CDR3 DNA reads TGTGCCAGCAGCTTTCGAAGGGCCGGGGAGCTGTTTTTT.

The chain carries TRBV6-1 and TRBJ1-4; D is possibly TRBD1 (5 bases). V gave up 5 bases and J gave up 3 bases, with 13 bases separating them. CDR1 and CDR2 (germline): MNHNS, SASEGT. This CDR3 has 15 residues. CDR3 in amino acids: CASSTRQSPNEKLFF. CDR3 DNA: TGTGCCAGCAGTACCAGACAGTCCCCTAATGAAAAACTGTTTTTT.

The chain recombines TRBV15 with TRBJ1-1, with D possibly TRBD1 on 5 matching bases. Trimming stripped 3 bases from V and 7 bases from J, with 18 bases between. The CDR3 consists of 15 residues. Germline V gives CDR1 LNHNV, CDR2 YYDKDF (reference sequence). The CDR3 protein is CATSRARSGQSEAFF. CDR3 nucleotides: TGTGCCACCAGCAGGGCCAGGTCAGGGCAAAGTGAAGCTTTCTTT.

The V gene is TRBV29-1, the J gene TRBJ2-7, with D possibly matching TRBD2 (5 bases). Germline V gene data show CDR1 as SQVTM and CDR2 as ANQGSEA. This CDR3 region has 13 residues. The V end lost 6 bases, the J end lost 0 bases, and 12 bases lay between the germline ends. Here the CDR3 DNA reads TGCAGCGTGGGGATTGGGAGCTCCTACGAGCAGTACTTC. Amino acid sequence: CSVGIGSSYEQYF.

The V and J genes are TRBV2 and TRBJ2-1, with D maybe TRBD1 (6 bases). In germline, CDR1 is SNHLY, CDR2 FYNNEI. This CDR3 spans 14 amino acids. V was cut by 8 bases and J by 0 bases, with 11 bases left in between. The CDR3 nucleotides read TGTGCCAGCTTTCGACAGGACTCCTACAATGAGCAGTTCTTC. The encoded protein is CASFRQDSYNEQFF.